The following is a T cell receptor (beta chain) sequence with its context. Its specificity is not known. Primers used in a second PCR of roughly 6 to 11 cycles were a sample-barcoded 5' primer and a J-beta primer mix. Each cDNA molecule carried a tag from a template-switch adaptor that contained 12 random nucleotides. TCRdb itself ran the 5' RACE reads through MiXCR, one entry per CDR3 protein. The table lists 910,000 or so distinct CDR3 sequences, 51% of them singletons, with roughly 23% in the top ten. The sample comes from a study of blood T cells in healthy people across ages. Study conclusions and caveats: Age brought a roughly linear fall in TCR beta diversity measured per million T cells. Unsorted PBMCs prevented conclusive naive versus antigen-experienced comparison.

Healthy individuals of Caucasian origin from Russia, aged 6 to 90, served as donors. CDR1 and CDR2 (germline): LGHNA, YSLEER. The CDR3 sequence is 14 residues long. V lost 1 base and J 7 bases, leaving 10 bases between the germline ends. Sample: blood. The clonotype originates from a woman aged 55-75 years in good health. This chain uses TRBV4-3 with TRBJ2-2; D is perhaps TRBD2 (6 bases). The CDR3 coding sequence is TGCGCCAGCAGCCAAGTTCAGCGGGTCGGGGAGCTGTTTTTT. This gives the protein CASSQVQRVGELFF.